Below, one TCR beta chain is given with its context. The antigen is not known. PCR amplification relied on 60 Vbeta primers (plus 13 Jbeta primers). Original processing methods: The count from a later analysis was tens of millions of unique TCR beta chains, around 10 million of them shared. Only in-frame clones appear in the TCRdb table, and some are missing; sequencing was by immunoSEQ multiplex PCR. V and J calls and clone size come straight from that table; D and trimming were deduced from the DNA. The data hold about 94,000 clones, with 50% to 75% observed a single time. CDR1 MDHEN and CDR2 SYDVKM come from the germline V gene. The CDR3 runs 13 residues. This entry is derived from a study of cytomegalovirus exposure and HLA in healthy donors. Overall study results and limits: Cytomegalovirus-associated TCR beta chains were listed, numbering more than 150. In an earlier analysis, most TCR beta V segments were productive about 87% or about 30% of the time.

Material: PBMCs. This sequence joins TRBV28 and TRBJ2-5; 8 positions match TRBD2. The J call may be in error: the DNA end matches TRBJ2-7 better. The origin of this receptor is a man under 40 in good health and CMV-seronegative. CDR3 DNA: TGTGCCAGCACTCGGGGGGGTGCCCACGAGCAGTACTTC. This codes for CASTRGGAHEQYF.